Shown below are 29 T cell receptor beta chains from a single sample sequenced in a study of shared clonotypes between healthy human individuals. Using immunoSEQ multiplex PCR, the repertoire was profiled, and TCRdb retains in-frame clones only, with some absent. The sample records over a million clones, roughly 74% being singletons. Sequenced sample: memory CD4+ T cells from PBMCs. Documented subset: CD45RA-negative fraction. Receptors originate from a man between 18 and 35 years old in good health. Some clones in this sample may be carry-over from other donors' samples.

There are a few counts of this clone. The chain has TRBV30 and TRBJ2-7; maybe TRBD1 (6 bases). Germline V gene data show CDR1 as GTSNPN and CDR2 as SVGIG (reference sequence). Trimming left V 5 bases short and J 3 bases short, with 14 bases between. There are 13 residues in the CDR3. The chain's CDR3 is CAWATHRVYEQYF. The CDR3, as DNA: TGTGCCTGGGCCACTCACAGGGTCTACGAGCAGTACTTC.

The gene calls are TRBV28 and TRBJ2-6, with D possibly being TRBD1 or TRBD2 (5 bases each). This CDR3 comprises 15 residues. Trimming shortened V by 6 bases and J by 1 base, and 10 bases separated the two germline ends. Germline-derived CDR1 and CDR2 are MDHEN and SYDVKM. The DNA for the CDR3 is TGTGCCAGCAGACTAGGGGTGTCTGGGGCCAACGTCCTGACTTTC. It translates to CASRLGVSGANVLTF. The full variable domain, completed using reference TRBV28 and TRBJ2-6, is DVKVTQSSRYLVKRTGEKVFLECVQDMDHENMFWYRQDPGLGLRLIYFSYDVKMKEKGDIPEGYSVSREKKERFSLILESASTNQTSMYLCASRLGVSGANVLTFGAGSRLTVL.

In DNA, the CDR3 is TGTGCCACATCGGGTACCGACCTTTACGAGCAGTACTTC. The encoded protein is CATSGTDLYEQYF. The chain employs TRBV10-3 and TRBJ2-7; no firm D call. The V end was cut by 10 bases, the J end by 4 bases, with 17 bases between. CDR1 is ENHRY, CDR2 SYGVKD, per germline. This CDR3 contains 13 residues.

This chain connects TRBV19 to TRBJ2-5; TRBD1 matches at 7 bases. Germline lookup yields CDR1 LNHDA and CDR2 SQIVND (reference sequence). V lost 6 bases to trimming and J lost 3 bases; unmatched junction nucleotides: 7. The CDR3 is 14 amino acids. The CDR3 DNA reads as TGTGCCAGTAGGCCAGGGACAGCAGAAGAGACCCAGTACTTC. Residues: CASRPGTAEETQYF.

CDR3 sequence: CASTAGEYYGYTF. The CDR3 DNA sequence: TGTGCCAGTACCGCGGGGGAATACTATGGCTACACCTTC. The gene calls are TRBV28 and TRBJ1-2, with D tentatively TRBD1 (5 bases). The CDR3 spans 13 residues. Germline CDR1 is MDHEN and CDR2 is SYDVKM. The V gene lost 9 bases and the J gene lost 3 bases, with 14 bases spanning the gap.

The chain recombines TRBV19 with TRBJ2-7; D possibly corresponds to TRBD1 (5 bases). The germline gives CDR1 LNHDA, CDR2 SQIVND (reference sequence). This CDR3 spans 14 amino acids. Here the CDR3 DNA reads TGTCCGACGCTATTAGGGGCTTTTGCCTACGAGCAGTACTTC. This codes for CPTLLGAFAYEQYF.

The CDR3 is CASSTTGSDEKLFF. CDR3 DNA: TGCGCCAGCAGCACGACAGGGTCGGATGAAAAACTGTTTTTT. The rearrangement joins TRBV4-1 to TRBJ1-4; 7 nucleotides match TRBD1. Trimming took 5 bases from V and 6 from J; bases not matched to a gene: 6. The CDR3 is 14 residues long. Germline V lookup: CDR1 MGHRA, CDR2 YSYEKL.

CDR3 loop: CASSPPGAGGIFAEQYF. The CDR3 DNA sequence: TGTGCCAGCTCACCACCGGGAGCGGGAGGGATCTTTGCCGAGCAGTACTTC. The gene calls are TRBV18 and TRBJ2-7, with 10 bases aligning to TRBD2. CDR3 length: 17 residues. The J segment lost 6 bases and the V segment lost 0 bases, leaving 11 bases of the junction unmatched. CDR1 is KGHSH, CDR2 LQKENI, per germline.

The chain combines TRBV28 with TRBJ2-5; D perhaps matches TRBD2 (6 bases). Trimming cost V 2 bases and J 3 bases, with 13 bases left between them. There are 15 residues in the CDR3. Germline V CDR1 and CDR2: MDHEN, SYDVKM. The CDR3 protein is CASSLPGSGKETQYF. CDR3 in DNA: TGTGCCAGCAGTTTACCCGGGAGTGGTAAAGAGACCCAGTACTTC.

The chain employs TRBV10-3 and TRBJ2-7; D unresolved. The length of the CDR3 is 12 residues. Germline V gives CDR1 ENHRY, CDR2 SYGVKD. The ends were cut back, 3 bases at V and 6 bases at J, with 9 bases in the middle. The CDR3 DNA follows: TGTGCCATCAGTGACGCCATCACCGAGCAGTACTTC. Translated: CAISDAITEQYF.

The gene calls are TRBV10-3 and TRBJ2-3; the D gene is possibly TRBD2 (5 bases). This CDR3 spans 14 amino acids. The V and J ends lost 8 bases and 4 bases respectively, with 16 bases between them. Germline V CDR1 and CDR2: ENHRY, SYGVKD. CDR3 protein: CAIRGQTKADTQYF. CDR3 DNA sequence: TGTGCCATCCGTGGGCAGACTAAAGCAGATACGCAGTATTTT.

The count of this clone is one. The chain combines TRBV27 with TRBJ2-6; D not certain. V was cut by 5 bases and J by 0 bases, with 14 bases left in between. The CDR3 length is 17 residues. Germline CDR1 is MNHEY and CDR2 is SMNVEV (reference sequence). The CDR3 is CASSPSGHPSGANVLTF. CDR3 sequence (DNA): TGTGCCAGCAGTCCCTCAGGTCACCCCTCTGGGGCCAACGTCCTGACTTTC. Full variable domain (outside the CDR3, taken from reference TRBV27 and TRBJ2-6): EAQVTQNPRYLITVTGKKLTVTCSQNMNHEYMSWYRQDPGLGLRQIYYSMNVEVTDKGDVPEGYKVSRKEKRNFPLILESPSPNQTSLYFCASSPSGHPSGANVLTFGAGSRLTVL.

V is TRBV4-3 and J is TRBJ2-7; 9 nucleotides agree with TRBD1. This CDR3 spans 17 amino acids. V was pared by 1 base and J by 3 bases, with 10 bases of the junction left unmatched. Germline CDR1 and CDR2: LGHNA and YSLEER. The CDR3 sequence: CASSQVYGTGIGYEQYF. The CDR3 DNA sequence: TGCGCCAGCAGCCAAGTCTACGGGACAGGGATCGGCTACGAGCAGTACTTC.

The chain recombines TRBV19 with TRBJ2-6; D not certain. CDR3 size: 16 residues. Trimming took 1 base from V and 0 from J, leaving 7 bases between them. Germline CDR1 is LNHDA and CDR2 is SQIVND (reference sequence). The CDR3 coding sequence is TGTGCCAGTAGTATAGTTTCTAGCTCTGGGGCCAACGTCCTGACTTTC. It codes for CASSIVSSSGANVLTF.

This clone has only a few counts. The rearrangement joins TRBV4-1 to TRBJ1-2; TRBD1 is a possible D gene (5 bases). V was cut by 3 bases and J by 3 bases, with 20 bases left in between. This CDR3 contains 17 residues. The germline CDR1 and CDR2 sequences are MGHRA and YSYEKL. CDR3 DNA sequence: TGCGCCAGCAGCCAGACTCCAAGGGGAGATGTTCACTATGGCTACACCTTC. Encoded protein: CASSQTPRGDVHYGYTF.

The rearrangement uses TRBV7-9 and TRBJ2-7, with TRBD1 matching 7 bases. Trimming took 6 bases from V and 3 from J; bases not matched to a gene: 5. CDR1 is SEHNR, CDR2 FQNEAQ, per germline (reference sequence). CDR3 length equals 13 residues. This chain's CDR3 is CASRFGTVYEQYF. The CDR3 DNA reads TGTGCCAGCAGATTCGGGACAGTCTACGAGCAGTACTTC.

The chain employs TRBV6-7 and TRBJ1-4; TRBD1 agrees at 7 bases. TRBV6-7 has ORF status, its function being uncertain. This CDR3 has 14 residues. V gave up 8 bases and J gave up 5 bases; unmatched junction bases: 8. This CDR3 reads CASPGQASNEKLFF. The CDR3 bases are TGTGCCAGCCCCGGACAGGCATCCAATGAAAAACTGTTTTTT.

This chain links TRBV28 with TRBJ2-5; possible D gene TRBD1, 5 bases. There are 13 residues in the CDR3. Germline lookup yields CDR1 MDHEN and CDR2 SYDVKM. The ends were cut back, 6 bases at V and 6 bases at J, with 14 bases in the middle. DNA for the CDR3: TGTGCCAGCAGCCTCAGGACACCGCAGACCCAGTACTTC. Residues: CASSLRTPQTQYF.

J is TRBJ1-5 and V is TRBV27; D not resolved. The CDR3 spans 15 residues. Germline lookup yields CDR1 MNHEY and CDR2 SMNVEV (reference sequence). Deletions cut 5 bases from V and 3 bases from J, with 14 bases between. The CDR3 loop reads CASSPQGKINQPQHF. The CDR3 DNA is TGTGCCAGCAGTCCCCAAGGCAAGATCAATCAGCCCCAGCATTTT.

The J gene is TRBJ1-5, the V gene TRBV29-1; possible D gene TRBD1, 6 bases. Between the trimmed V and J ends, which lost 5 bases and 7 bases, there was a span of 15 bases. The CDR3 consists of 13 residues. Germline assignment: CDR1 SQVTM and CDR2 ANQGSEA. The CDR3: CSVKAGQGQPQHF. In nucleotides, the CDR3 is TGCAGCGTTAAGGCAGGCCAGGGGCAGCCCCAGCATTTT.

The V and J genes are TRBV2 and TRBJ1-1, with no clear D. The V gene lost 2 bases and the J gene lost 7 bases, with 8 bases spanning the gap. The CDR3 length is 12 residues. CDR1 and CDR2 (germline): SNHLY, FYNNEI. The CDR3 DNA is TGTGCCAGCAGTGAACAGGTCAGTGAAGCTTTCTTT. Its protein product is CASSEQVSEAFF.

On this clone: A read error may explain this, as a much larger clone is one base away. This chain connects TRBV18 to TRBJ1-5, with D maybe TRBD1 (5 bases). Germline V lookup: CDR1 KGHSH, CDR2 LQKENI. V shed 2 bases and J shed 7 bases, with 15 bases lying between them. The CDR3 length is 15 residues. The CDR3 loop reads CASSPGRVLGQPQHF. CDR3 bases: TGTGCCAGCTCACCAGGCAGGGTTTTAGGGCAGCCCCAGCATTTT.

The rearrangement uses TRBV11-3 and TRBJ2-1; D not certain. Germline lookup yields CDR1 SGHNT and CDR2 YENEEA. Trimming cost V 4 bases and J 7 bases, with 11 bases left between them. The CDR3 spans 13 residues. The CDR3 coding sequence is TGTGCCAGCAGCTCCCGTGTCTCAAATGAGCAGTTCTTC. Its translation is CASSSRVSNEQFF. The full variable domain, its missing parts supplied by reference TRBV11-3 and TRBJ2-1, is EAGVVQSPRYKIIEKKQPVAFWCNPISGHNTLYWYLQNLGQGPELLIRYENEEAVDDSQLPKDRFSAERLKGVDSTLKIQPAELGDSAVYLCASSSRVSNEQFFGPGTRLTVL.

The V gene is TRBV30, the J gene TRBJ2-2; maybe TRBD2 (5 bases). The germline V and J ends were trimmed by 5 bases and 6 bases, with 7 bases remaining between them. This CDR3 comprises 11 residues. Germline V lookup: CDR1 GTSNPN, CDR2 SVGIG (reference sequence). This chain's CDR3 is CAWAGAGELFF. Here the CDR3 DNA reads TGTGCCTGGGCGGGTGCCGGGGAGCTGTTTTTT. Based on the CDR3 plus reference TRBV30 and TRBJ2-2, the full variable domain is SQTIHQWPATLVQPVGSPLSLECTVEGTSNPNLYWYRQAAGRGLQLLFYSVGIGQISSEVPQNLSASRPQDRQFILSSKKLLLSDSGFYLCAWAGAGELFFGEGSRLTVL.

The chain links TRBV28 to TRBJ1-5; tentatively, D is TRBD1 (6 bases). Germline CDR1 is MDHEN and CDR2 is SYDVKM. The V gene lost 7 bases and the J gene lost 5 bases, with 18 bases spanning the gap. There are 15 residues in the CDR3. The chain's CDR3 is CASTLGGRGHQPQHF. DNA of the CDR3: TGTGCCAGCACCCTGGGCGGCAGGGGACATCAGCCCCAGCATTTT.

The J gene is TRBJ1-4, the V gene TRBV7-8; D unclear. The CDR3 is made up of 13 amino acids. Germline-derived CDR1 and CDR2 are SGHVS and FQNEAQ. V was trimmed by 5 bases and J by 8 bases, leaving 12 bases between them. CDR3 residues: CASSKLRGEKLFF. As DNA, the CDR3 is TGTGCCAGCAGCAAACTACGGGGAGAAAAACTGTTTTTT.

The V gene is TRBV7-9, the J gene TRBJ1-1; a weak D match, TRBD1 (5 bases). This CDR3 is 13 amino acids long. Trimming cost V 3 bases and J 3 bases, with 8 bases left between them. Germline CDR1 SEHNR, CDR2 FQNEAQ (reference sequence). CDR3 bases: TGTGCCAGCAGCTTCCTGGGGGACACTGAAGCTTTCTTT. The encoded protein is CASSFLGDTEAFF.

The rearrangement uses TRBV30 and TRBJ2-7, with D possibly matching TRBD2 (5 bases). Per germline, CDR1 GTSNPN and CDR2 SVGIG (reference sequence). Trimming removed 0 bases from V and 0 bases from J, with 18 bases in between. There are 17 residues in the CDR3. The CDR3 region has the DNA TGTGCCTGGAGTGTAATCCGGGCCTCGGGGAGCTCCTACGAGCAGTACTTC. Its protein product is CAWSVIRASGSSYEQYF.

The chain uses TRBV6-5 and TRBJ2-7; 10 nucleotides agree with TRBD1. Trimming took 5 bases from V and 3 from J; bases not matched to a gene: 7. CDR1 is MNHEY and CDR2 is SVGAGI in the germline V gene. This CDR3 region has 15 residues. CDR3 protein: CASSGPGQGIYEQYF. In DNA, the CDR3 is TGTGCCAGCAGTGGACCGGGACAGGGGATCTACGAGCAGTACTTC.